The present T cell receptor (beta chain) was sequenced within a study of blood T cell repertoires in COVID-19 (dated by TCRdb to about 2020). Broadly, across the study: Samples from collaborators originated in the United States, Italy and Spain and spanned both the acute and convalescent phases of COVID-19. The samples were drawn from two sources: the first 160 participants of the ongoing ImmuneRACE study, and 950 to 1,500 subjects contributed by 6 global collaborators. The dataset comprised deeply sampled blood TCRbeta repertoires from subjects exposed to, actively infected with, or recovered from COVID-19. Where available, HLA class I and class II types were obtained from metadata supplied by the sample provider rather than from assay-based typing. The sample metadata nearly always contained a de-identified subject ID, COVID-19 status, age in years and sex. The material from the prospective study consisted of cDNA or gDNA derived from T cells, B-cell-depleted T cells, or PBMCs. A freely available public database, intended as a resource for researchers studying the immune response to SARS-CoV-2, is where the repertoires were released. Study-wide findings and limitations: The quantity of clinical and demographic metadata differed by source and by participant and was supplied without curation.

Notes on this clone: The antigen it binds to is not known. Within one base of it there is no much larger clone, and no base qualities were kept.

From its cysteine to its phenylalanine, the CDR3 spans 14 amino acids. Left in the record is the CDR3 DNA by itself, 42 bases read in frame from the first base. After removal of 6 bases from V and 1 base from J, the junction retains 4 bases not matched to a gene. CDR1 and CDR2 (LNHDA, SQIVND) derive from the germline V gene (reference sequence). TCRbeta CDR3 regions were amplified from genomic DNA using the immunoSEQ Assay, a bias-controlled multiplex PCR. The paper's processing steps were these. Nucleated cell counts per sample were estimated from amplification of reference gene primers within the assay. Sequence reads were collapsed and filtered to measure the absolute abundance of every unique TCRbeta CDR3 rearrangement. For each sample, productive Simpson clonality was calculated as the square root of Simpson's diversity index over productive rearrangements. As stored in TCRdb, this immuneACCESS dataset retains in-frame rearrangements with V and J assigned. A fraction of the clones does not appear; measured against another copy, unresolved V genes explain less than half of the discrepancy, and the remainder lacks a known reason. The DNA gave D and trimming, while V, J and clone size come from that table. For this sample the table gives under 200,000 clones, of which about 86% were detected only once. About 8.2% of the sample is taken by the ten largest.

The collaborating institutions used their own protocols to collect whole blood in K2EDTA tubes. Collaborator samples were shipped for TCRbeta analysis as frozen whole blood, isolated PBMCs, or DNA extracted from either sample type. The source of this sequence is a man aged 55 to 69 with acute or convalescent COVID-19. Rearrangement joined TRBV19 to TRBJ1-2; the central 8 bases match TRBD1. The sequencing sample was made of peripheral blood. Read as DNA, the sequence is TGTGCCAGTAGGAGGACAGGGAATAACTATGGCTACACCTTC. This gives the protein CASRRTGNNYGYTF.